This TCR beta chain was found in a study of cytomegalovirus exposure and HLA in healthy donors. Measured with immunoSEQ multiplex PCR; TCRdb has only the in-frame clones, and not every one. Of fewer than 150,000 clones listed, about 80% were seen once; the top ten hold 25% to 30%. V was trimmed by 4 bases and J by 2 bases, leaving 12 bases between them. Germline V gene sequence: CDR1 WNHNN, CDR2 SYGVQD (reference sequence). The CDR3 spans 14 residues. Overall study results and limits: Roughly 170 TCR beta chains were listed as cytomegalovirus-associated.

This clone is a singleton in its sample. The target antigen is unknown. The clonotype comes from a man aged 25 to 40 in good health and CMV-seropositive. What was sequenced was PBMCs. The rearrangement uses TRBV10-1 and TRBJ2-7, with a possible D match to TRBD1 (5 bases). The CDR3 DNA is TGCGCCAGCAGTGCCATTGACAGAACCTACGAGCAGTACTTC. Translating gives CASSAIDRTYEQYF.